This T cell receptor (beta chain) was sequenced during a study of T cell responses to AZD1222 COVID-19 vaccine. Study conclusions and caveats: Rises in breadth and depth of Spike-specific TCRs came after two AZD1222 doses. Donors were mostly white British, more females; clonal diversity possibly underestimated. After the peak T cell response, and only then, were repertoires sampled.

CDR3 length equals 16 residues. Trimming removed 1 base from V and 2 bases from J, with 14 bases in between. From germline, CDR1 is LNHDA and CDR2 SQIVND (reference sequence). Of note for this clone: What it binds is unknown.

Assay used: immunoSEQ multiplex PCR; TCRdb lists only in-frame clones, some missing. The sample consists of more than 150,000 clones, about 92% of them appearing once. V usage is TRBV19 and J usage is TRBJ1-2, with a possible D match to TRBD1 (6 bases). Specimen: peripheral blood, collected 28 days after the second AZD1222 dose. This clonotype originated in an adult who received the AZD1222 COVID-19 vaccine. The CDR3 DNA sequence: TGTGCCAGTAGTATAGGACGCCGGGACAAGAACTATGGCTACACCTTC. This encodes CASSIGRRDKNYGYTF.